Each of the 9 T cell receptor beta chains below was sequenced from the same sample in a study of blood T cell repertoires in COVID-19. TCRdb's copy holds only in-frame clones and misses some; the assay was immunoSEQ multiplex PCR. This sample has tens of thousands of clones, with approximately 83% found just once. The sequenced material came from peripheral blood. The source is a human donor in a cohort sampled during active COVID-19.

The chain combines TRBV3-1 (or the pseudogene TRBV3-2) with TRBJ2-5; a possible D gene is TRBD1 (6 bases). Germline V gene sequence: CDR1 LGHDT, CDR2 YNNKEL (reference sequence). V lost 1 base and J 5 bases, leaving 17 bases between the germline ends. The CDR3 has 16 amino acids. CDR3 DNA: TGTGCCAGCAGCCAAGCCAGGACAGCCGAAGGGGAGACCCAGTACTTC. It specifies CASSQARTAEGETQYF.

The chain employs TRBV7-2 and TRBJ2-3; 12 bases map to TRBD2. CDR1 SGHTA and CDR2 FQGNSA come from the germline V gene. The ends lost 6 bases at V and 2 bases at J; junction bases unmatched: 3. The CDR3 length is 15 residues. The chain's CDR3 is CASRLAGGITDTQYF. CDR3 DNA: TGTGCCAGCAGGCTAGCGGGGGGGATCACAGATACGCAGTATTTT.

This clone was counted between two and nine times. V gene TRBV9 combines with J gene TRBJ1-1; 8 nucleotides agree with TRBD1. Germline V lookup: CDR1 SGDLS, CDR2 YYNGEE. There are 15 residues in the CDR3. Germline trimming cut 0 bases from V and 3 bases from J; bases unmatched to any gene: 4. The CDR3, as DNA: TGTGCCAGCAGCGTAGAGGACAGGGCGGACACTGAAGCTTTCTTT. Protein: CASSVEDRADTEAFF.

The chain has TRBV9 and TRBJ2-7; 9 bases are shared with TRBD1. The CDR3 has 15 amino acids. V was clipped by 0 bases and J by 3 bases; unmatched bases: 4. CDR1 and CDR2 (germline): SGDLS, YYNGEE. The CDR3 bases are TGTGCCAGCAGCGTAGCAGGGACAGGGCACTACGAGCAGTACTTC. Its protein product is CASSVAGTGHYEQYF.

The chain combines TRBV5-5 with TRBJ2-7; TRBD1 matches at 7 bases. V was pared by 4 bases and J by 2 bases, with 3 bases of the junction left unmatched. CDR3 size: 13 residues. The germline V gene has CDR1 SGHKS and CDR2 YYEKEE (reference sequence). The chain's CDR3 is CASSRQGPYEQYF. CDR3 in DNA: TGTGCCAGCAGCCGACAGGGCCCCTACGAGCAGTACTTC. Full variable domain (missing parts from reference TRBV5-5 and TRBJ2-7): DAGVTQSPTHLIKTRGQQVTLRCSPISGHKSVSWYQQVLGQGPQFIFQYYEKEERGRGNFPDRFSARQFPNYSSELNVNALLLGDSALYLCASSRQGPYEQYFGPGTRLTVT.

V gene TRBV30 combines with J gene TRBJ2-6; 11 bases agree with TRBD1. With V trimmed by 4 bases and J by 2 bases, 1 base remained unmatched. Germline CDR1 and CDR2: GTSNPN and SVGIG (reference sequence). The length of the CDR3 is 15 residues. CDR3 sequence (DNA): TGTGCCTGGATGGACAGGGGGCCTGGGGCCAACGTCCTGACTTTC. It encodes CAWMDRGPGANVLTF.

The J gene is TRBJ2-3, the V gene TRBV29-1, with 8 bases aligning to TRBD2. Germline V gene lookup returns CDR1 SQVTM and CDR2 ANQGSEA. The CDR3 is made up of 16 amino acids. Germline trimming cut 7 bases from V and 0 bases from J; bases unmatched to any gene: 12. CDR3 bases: TGCAGCGGCCGAAGCCCCGAGCGGGGGAGCACAGATACGCAGTATTTT. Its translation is CSGRSPERGSTDTQYF.

The CDR3 sequence is CSVWTGSNQPQHF. CDR3 nucleotides: TGCAGCGTTTGGACAGGATCAAATCAGCCCCAGCATTTT. The gene calls are TRBV29-1 and TRBJ1-5; TRBD1 matches 7 bases. In germline, CDR1 is SQVTM, CDR2 ANQGSEA. Trimming at V came to 5 bases and at J to 4 bases, leaving 5 bases not matched to a gene. The CDR3 contains 13 residues.

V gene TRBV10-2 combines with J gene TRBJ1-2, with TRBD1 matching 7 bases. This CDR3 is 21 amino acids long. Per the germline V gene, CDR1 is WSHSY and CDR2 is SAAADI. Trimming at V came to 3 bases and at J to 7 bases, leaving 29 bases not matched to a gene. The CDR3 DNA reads TGCGCCAGCAGTGACCCCCCGGGACAGCAGCGCCGCGCAACGATAAGGAGTGGCTACACCTTC. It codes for CASSDPPGQQRRATIRSGYTF.